This note documents a single T cell receptor (beta chain) sequence. Only in-frame clones appear in the TCRdb table, and some are missing; sequencing was by immunoSEQ multiplex PCR. The data show tens of thousands of clones, with roughly 94% seen just once and less than 0.3% held by the top ten. Germline lookup yields CDR1 SGHTS and CDR2 YDEGEE. The CDR3 is 15 residues long. V gave up 1 base and J gave up 10 bases, with 20 bases separating them. This specimen belongs to a study of technical replicates of blood from a few donors. The sequencing input was T cells isolated from PBMCs. This chain connects TRBV5-8 to TRBJ1-2; D gene ambiguous. The receptor was derived from a human donor in good health. CDR3 region: CASSLTVRVTADYTF. The CDR3 region has the DNA TGTGCCAGCAGCTTGACAGTGCGGGTCACAGCCGACTACACCTTC.